A selection of T cell receptor beta chains follows, all from one sample in a study of blood T cells in healthy people across ages. A single record per CDR3 protein comes from TCRdb applying MiXCR to the 5' RACE reads. The sample holds over a million distinct CDR3 sequences; more than 35% are singletons and the top ten take approximately 17%. The specimen sequenced was blood. These receptors were taken from a woman aged 60-70 years in good health. CDR3s include the opening cysteine and the closing phenylalanine or tryptophan.

TRBV7-9,CASSLPANEKLFF
TRBV12-3/TRBV12-4,CASSQGIGAPLHF
TRBV27,CASSLLDSTTDTQYF
TRBV21-1,CASSSRGGGGLRYFNQPQHF
TRBV29-1,CSVLMNTEAFF
TRBV6-5,CASSSTLSTGSPLHF
TRBV12-3/TRBV12-4,CASMIYNQPQHF
TRBV20-1,CSARDQVGGDYTEAFF
TRBV6-5,CASSQESTRSYEQYF
TRBV11-3,CASRLTTYGAKNIQYF
TRBV5-1,CASSSMGETQYF
TRBV6-6,CASTQLHREDYGYTF
TRBV11-3,CASSRTSGSSNEQFF
TRBV4-1,CASSPQRGARLETQYF
TRBV20-1,CSARVGVDGYTF
TRBV4-1,CASSQVSSTYEQFF
TRBV5-1,CASSWPRTGGENRETQYF
TRBV9,CASSVGAGGPRGTDTQYF
TRBV5-1,CASSLAGLSYEQYF
TRBV28,CASSLGGGPFEQYF
TRBV27,CTSSAPGQYPYGYTF
TRBV7-2,CASSDGFGVPAFF
TRBV7-9,CASSYDRTEQYF
TRBV12-3/TRBV12-4,CASSFFQGWNTEAFF
TRBV24-1,CATSDLDSSSYNEQFF
TRBV10-3,CAIGPENTDTQYF
TRBV3-1,CASSSQLAGGWGEQFF
TRBV20-1,CSARDFEGLSSYEQYF
TRBV20-1,CSARVSGADLYGYTF
TRBV11-2,CASSLPGRPNNEQFF
TRBV13,CASSLGTSGTTYNEQFF
TRBV29-1,CSVLQGKNYGYTF
TRBV5-6,CASSLAGTGRAFF
TRBV2,CASSPSVGYTF
TRBV20-1,CSARAIWTSGREDTQYF
TRBV27,CASSRQPQETQYF
TRBV20-1,CSAELAGAYNEQFF
TRBV2,CASREDRGGLSYNEQFF
TRBV20-1,CSARLDRGIYGYTF
TRBV12-3/TRBV12-4,CASSSGSISYEQYF
TRBV5-1,CACSLMSGSRDTQYF
TRBV4-1,CASSSQRESDEQYF
TRBV20-1,CSARSDRGLNTGELFF
TRBV20-1,CSARPRPLTDTQYF
TRBV6-1,CASSWDGLPGVNAKNIQYF
TRBV9,CASSTRTGGSVYEQYF
TRBV29-1,CSVEIGTDYGYTF
TRBV20-1,CSARHGSGYTF
TRBV20-1,CSARSLKGENYGYTF
TRBV29-1,CSVRGSGELFF
TRBV3-1,CASSQDHKSSNEQFF
TRBV20-1,CSVEPCIGSSSGANVLTF
TRBV28,CASSFGEEQFF
TRBV12-3/TRBV12-4,CASSIQGGPNTEAFF
TRBV10-3,CAIGEGQYTDTQYF
TRBV12-3/TRBV12-4,CASSPAEYSNQPQHF
TRBV10-3,CAISGGDRGTETQYF
TRBV20-1,CSARKGLAGGYEQYF
TRBV2,CARRGGSGGHTF
TRBV2,CASRGLAMGGIQYF